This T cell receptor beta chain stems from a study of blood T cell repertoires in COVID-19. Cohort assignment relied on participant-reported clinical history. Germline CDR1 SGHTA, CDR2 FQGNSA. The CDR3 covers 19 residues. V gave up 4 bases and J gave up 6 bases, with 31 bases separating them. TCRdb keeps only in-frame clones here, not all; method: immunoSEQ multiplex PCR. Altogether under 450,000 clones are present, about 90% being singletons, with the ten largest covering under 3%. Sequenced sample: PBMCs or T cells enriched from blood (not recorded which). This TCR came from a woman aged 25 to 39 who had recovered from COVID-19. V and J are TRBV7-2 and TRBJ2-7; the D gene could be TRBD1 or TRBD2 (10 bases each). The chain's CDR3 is CASSSDRGTLAGDMFEQYF. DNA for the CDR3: TGTGCCAGCAGCTCGGACAGGGGGACTCTAGCGGGAGATATGTTCGAGCAGTACTTC.